Shown below are 26 T cell receptor beta chains from a single sample sequenced in a study of regulatory T cells in long-lasting Graves disease. Described time point: newly diagnosed GD, antithyroid drugs for less than 3 months. Construction of the TCR library relied on RNA isolated from PBMCs. For TCR beta, libraries came from iRepertoire HTBI primers and Arm-PCR of CDR3 regions. TCRdb passed the multiplex PCR reads through MiXCR, listing each CDR3 protein once. The repertoire holds under 300,000 distinct CDR3 sequences, with roughly a fifth as singletons. The input for sequencing was peripheral blood mononuclear cells (PBMCs), taken at new diagnosis, from a patient treated with antithyroid drugs. These receptors were obtained from a female donor with Graves disease.

This clonotype has just a few counts. This likely traces to a read error, being one base from a far larger clone. The genes are TRBV28 and TRBJ2-1; 12 nucleotides line up with TRBD2. Per germline, CDR1 MDHEN and CDR2 SYDVKM. The CDR3 covers 20 residues. V lost 6 bases, J lost 0 bases, and 15 bases stayed unmatched. CDR3 in amino acids: CASSRKIGLAGQSSYNEQFF. CDR3 in DNA: TGTGCCAGCAGCAGGAAAATAGGACTAGCGGGACAGAGCTCCTACAATGAGCAGTTCTTC.

Remarks on this clonotype: A read error is likely here: a far larger clone is one base away. This chain connects TRBV5-5 to TRBJ2-1; the D gene is possibly TRBD2 (5 bases). Germline values: CDR1 SGHKS, CDR2 YYEKEE (reference sequence). The CDR3 loop spans 16 amino acids. CDR3 protein: CASSSHGGSSYNEPFF. The CDR3 DNA follows: TGTGCCAGCAGCTCTCACGGTGGGAGCTCCTACAATGAGCCGTTCTTC.

Regarding this clonotype: A clone one base away is much larger, so this may be a read error. V is TRBV11-3 and J is TRBJ2-3; D not certain. This CDR3 contains 14 residues. Germline V gene sequence: CDR1 SGHNT, CDR2 YENEEA. The V end lost 3 bases, the J end lost 0 bases, and 7 bases lay between the germline ends. DNA for the CDR3: TGTGCCAGCAGCTTTGACGGGAGCACAGATACGCAGTATTTT. Its protein is CASSFDGSTDTQYF. Looking up the rest from reference TRBV11-3 and TRBJ2-3 gives the full variable domain: EAGVVQSPRYKIIEKKQPVAFWCNPISGHNTLYWYLQNLGQGPELLIRYENEEAVDDSQLPKDRFSAERLKGVDSTLKIQPAELGDSAVYLCASSFDGSTDTQYFGPGTRLTVL.

This clonotype was detected many times. This sequence joins TRBV28 and TRBJ2-1, with 7 bases lining up with TRBD2. V shed 5 bases, J shed 9 bases, and the junction held 10 bases outside the gene matches. This CDR3 is built from 14 residues. Germline V gene lookup returns CDR1 MDHEN and CDR2 SYDVKM. The CDR3 region has the DNA TGTGCCAGCAGTCAACGGGGGGTACTCCTTGAGCAGTTCTTC. This translates into CASSQRGVLLEQFF.

The table lists this clonotype with a count of one. The gene calls are TRBV4-3 and TRBJ2-5, with 7 bases identical to TRBD2. The CDR3 spans 17 residues. CDR1 is LGHNA, CDR2 YSLEER, per germline. V gave up 0 bases and J gave up 4 bases; unmatched junction bases: 11. CDR3 nucleotide sequence: TGCGCCAGCAGCCAAGATGCGTATCAGGGCGGGGGAGAGACCCAGTACTTC. The encoded protein is CASSQDAYQGGGETQYF.

This clonotype has a count of ten or more. The chain combines TRBV5-6 with TRBJ2-3; a possible D gene is TRBD2 (6 bases). CDR3 length: 15 residues. Trimming pared 4 bases from V and 0 bases from J, leaving 12 bases between. Germline CDR1 reads SGHDT; CDR2 reads YYEEEE. The CDR3 reads CASSGTHSSTDTQYF. CDR3 nucleotide sequence: TGTGCCAGCAGCGGGACTCATTCCAGCACAGATACGCAGTATTTT.

Notes on this clonotype: A far larger clone is off by one base, so a read error is likely. The rearrangement uses TRBV2 and TRBJ2-5; TRBD2 matches at 13 bases. TRBJ2-1 explains the end of the DNA better; the J call may be wrong. Germline V gene data show CDR1 as SNHLY and CDR2 as FYNNEI. The CDR3 is 15 residues long. The CDR3 DNA sequence: TGTGCCAGCACCAAATTAGGACTAGCGGGAGATCAGCAGTTCTTC. This encodes CASTKLGLAGDQQFF.

This clonotype was counted many times. The chain is built from TRBV5-1 and TRBJ2-7; 9 bases align to TRBD1. The V segment lost 4 bases and the J segment 0 bases; nucleotides outside the gene matches: 5. The CDR3 extends over 15 amino acids. In germline, CDR1 is SGHRS, CDR2 YFSETQ. CDR3 in amino acids: CASSDLGQGSYEQYF. CDR3 DNA sequence: TGCGCCAGCAGCGATTTGGGACAGGGCTCCTACGAGCAGTACTTC.

This chain joins TRBV6-4 and TRBJ2-6; no clear D. Germline CDR1 and CDR2: MRHNA and SNTAGT. With 4 bases removed from V and 0 bases from J, the gap between germline ends came to 7 bases. The CDR3 is made up of 15 amino acids. The CDR3: CASSAWYSGANVLTF. CDR3 coding DNA: TGTGCCAGCAGTGCCTGGTACTCTGGGGCCAACGTCCTGACTTTC.

The table lists this clonotype with many counts. The chain links TRBV7-2 to TRBJ1-6; D remains ambiguous. With 6 bases removed from V and 6 bases from J, the gap between germline ends came to 15 bases. This CDR3 spans 15 amino acids. CDR1 SGHTA and CDR2 FQGNSA come from the germline V gene. CDR3 nucleotide sequence: TGTGCCAGCAGGTCCCGGGCAGGACCTAATTCACCCCTCCACTTT. It translates to CASRSRAGPNSPLHF.

This clonotype was detected many times. The chain has TRBV24-1 and TRBJ2-3; 10 bases line up with TRBD2. CDR3 length equals 17 residues. The germline V gene has CDR1 KGHDR and CDR2 SFDVKD. The V gene end was trimmed by 2 bases and the J gene end by 6 bases; junction bases not matched to a gene: 10. In DNA form, the CDR3 reads TGTGCCACCAGTGATTCGACTCTTAGCGGGAGGCCGGATACGCAGTATTTT. It encodes CATSDSTLSGRPDTQYF.

This clonotype was seen ten or more times. The J gene is TRBJ2-7, the V gene TRBV11-3; 7 nucleotides agree with TRBD1. Germline V gene sequence: CDR1 SGHNT, CDR2 YENEEA. V was pared by 6 bases and J by 8 bases, with 16 bases of the junction left unmatched. There are 15 residues in the CDR3. Written as DNA, the CDR3 is TGTGCCAGCAGGGAGTCGACAGGGCCGGTAATTAAGCAGTACTTC. It yields the protein CASRESTGPVIKQYF. Full variable domain (remainder filled in from reference TRBV11-3 and TRBJ2-7): EAGVVQSPRYKIIEKKQPVAFWCNPISGHNTLYWYLQNLGQGPELLIRYENEEAVDDSQLPKDRFSAERLKGVDSTLKIQPAELGDSAVYLCASRESTGPVIKQYFGPGTRLTVT.

This clonotype was seen repeatedly, ten times or more. The chain joins TRBV10-1 to TRBJ2-7, with D possibly matching TRBD1 (5 bases). The CDR3 consists of 12 residues. V lost 4 bases and J lost 3, with 7 bases in between. CDR1 and CDR2 from the germline V gene are WNHNN and SYGVQD (reference sequence). CDR3 DNA sequence: TGCGCCAGCAGTGGTCAGGGCTACGAGCAGTACTTC. This sequence encodes CASSGQGYEQYF.

This clonotype has at least ten counts. The genes are TRBV7-2 and TRBJ2-3; 8 bases map to TRBD2. Trimming cost V 1 base and J 2 bases; bases outside gene matches: 11. The CDR3 totals 18 residues. Germline CDR1 and CDR2: SGHTA and FQGNSA. DNA for the CDR3: TGTGCCAGCAGCTTAGACTCTCGTAGCGGGACCAACACAGATACGCAGTATTTT. Amino acid sequence: CASSLDSRSGTNTDTQYF.

This clonotype occurred many times. The chain joins TRBV3-1 to TRBJ2-7; D might be TRBD1 (5 bases). This CDR3 contains 14 residues. Trimming removed 1 base from V and 3 bases from J, with 10 bases in between. Germline CDR1 reads LGHDT; CDR2 reads YNNKEL (reference sequence). The chain's CDR3 is CASSQGRGGYEQYF. CDR3 nucleotide sequence: TGTGCCAGCAGCCAAGGTAGGGGCGGCTACGAGCAGTACTTC.

This clonotype was observed at least ten times. The chain is built from TRBV12-3 or TRBV12-4 and TRBJ2-7, with D unclear. Trimming removed 1 base from V and 0 bases from J, with 10 bases in between. The CDR3 runs 15 residues. CDR3 in DNA: TGTGCCAGCAGTTTAGAGTTCACATACTCCTACGAGCAGTACTTC. It specifies CASSLEFTYSYEQYF.

This clonotype has a count of ten or more. V gene TRBV28 combines with J gene TRBJ2-1; 7 nucleotides agree with TRBD2. Trimming at V came to 6 bases and at J to 0 bases, leaving 14 bases not matched to a gene. The germline V gene has CDR1 MDHEN and CDR2 SYDVKM. CDR3 length equals 18 residues. The CDR3 reads CASRLGTGSGPSYNEQFF. For the CDR3, the DNA is TGTGCCAGCAGGTTAGGGACCGGTAGCGGGCCCTCCTACAATGAGCAGTTCTTC.

There are a few counts of this clonotype. Given a much more abundant clone one base away, this may be a read error. CDR3 DNA sequence: TGTGCCAGCAGCTCCCGGGCCCTCACAGATACGCAGTATTTT. As protein: CASSSRALTDTQYF. V usage is TRBV7-2 and J usage is TRBJ2-3; D unresolved. This CDR3 is built from 14 residues. Germline V gene sequence: CDR1 SGHTA, CDR2 FQGNSA. Trimming took off 4 bases at V and 2 bases at J, with 10 bases between the two ends.

Only a few counts were recorded for this clonotype. This could be a read error, since a much larger clone is one nucleotide away. The chain employs TRBV20-1 and TRBJ1-2; D gene uncertain. The CDR3 covers 11 residues. The germline V gene has CDR1 DFQATT and CDR2 SNEGSKA (reference sequence). CDR3: CNALTNYGYTF. Here the CDR3 DNA reads TGCAATGCTCTTACTAACTATGGCTACACCTTC.

The sample holds many counts of this clonotype. The chain has TRBV7-7 and TRBJ2-3; D is undetermined. In germline, CDR1 is SSHAT, CDR2 FNYEAQ (reference sequence). Trimming took off 5 bases at V and 5 bases at J, with 11 bases between the two ends. The length of the CDR3 is 13 residues. This chain's CDR3 is CASSPTRGDTQYF. In DNA form, the CDR3 reads TGTGCCAGCAGCCCCACACGAGGAGATACGCAGTATTTT.

This clonotype was counted only a few times. This chain joins TRBV4-1 and TRBJ2-2, with D possibly matching TRBD1 (6 bases). The V gene lost 0 bases and the J gene lost 14 bases, with 16 bases spanning the gap. Germline V gene lookup returns CDR1 MGHRA and CDR2 YSYEKL. The CDR3 extends over 14 amino acids. In DNA, the CDR3 is TGCGCCAGCAGCCAAGATCCAGGACAGCCTCGTCTGTTTTTT. It encodes CASSQDPGQPRLFF.

This clonotype was detected many times. This rearrangement joins TRBV10-1 to TRBJ2-5; no clear D. Germline V gene sequence: CDR1 WNHNN, CDR2 SYGVQD (reference sequence). The germline V and J ends were trimmed by 5 bases and 5 bases, with 12 bases remaining between them. The CDR3 extends over 13 amino acids. CDR3 coding DNA: TGCGCCAGCAGTCCGGACCTGGTGGAGACCCAGTACTTC. Encoded protein: CASSPDLVETQYF.

This clonotype was observed at least ten times. The chain recombines TRBV29-1 with TRBJ2-1; 12 positions agree with TRBD2. The CDR3 covers 14 residues. Germline CDR1 reads SQVTM; CDR2 reads ANQGSEA. V trimming: 7 bases; J trimming: 7 bases; junction bases outside the gene matches: 8. CDR3 region: CSGTTSGSGNEQFF. The CDR3 region has the DNA TGCAGCGGGACGACTAGCGGGAGTGGGAATGAGCAGTTCTTC.

This clonotype appeared many times. The rearrangement joins TRBV6-2 or TRBV6-3 to TRBJ2-7; 9 bases are shared with TRBD2. Trimming removed 6 bases from V and 1 base from J; junction bases left unmatched: 13. This CDR3 is built from 17 residues. Germline V CDR1 and CDR2: MNHEY, SVGEGT. CDR3 sequence (DNA): TGTGCCAGCAGAACCACTCCCGGGACTAGCAAGTCCTACGAGCAGTACTTC. Its protein product is CASRTTPGTSKSYEQYF.

About this clonotype: Given a much more abundant clone one base away, this may be a read error. Given the absence of the conserved phenylalanine or tryptophan at the CDR3 end, a read error is likely. No DNA is shown, since the ends of the CDR3 on it are uncertain; the CDR3 is the one TCRdb lists. CDR3 sequence reads: CASSLSQVTYSYEQYL. The rearrangement links TRBV7-2 to TRBJ2-3. The CDR3 is 16 residues long, counting both termini. The germline V gene encodes CDR1 SGHTA and CDR2 FQGNSA.

This clonotype has a count of ten or more. As DNA, the CDR3 is TGTGCCAGCAGTGAATTGGGATCACAAAGCGGAGTTCAGTTCTTC. Encoded protein: CASSELGSQSGVQFF. This chain links TRBV25-1 with TRBJ2-1, with a tentative D call TRBD2 (5 bases). This CDR3 spans 15 amino acids. Germline assignment: CDR1 MGHDK and CDR2 SYGVNS. Trimming removed 1 base from V and 13 bases from J, with 20 bases in between.